The 27 T cell receptor beta chains below all came from one sample that was sequenced in a study of blood T cell repertoires in COVID-19. This table comes from immunoSEQ multiplex PCR, and its TCRdb copy is limited to in-frame clones, with some not included. The table includes roughly 200,000 clones, 65% to 85% detected once. Source material: PBMCs or T cells enriched from blood (not recorded which). The receptors were gathered from a woman in her 30s who had been exposed to COVID-19.

The chain is built from TRBV30 and TRBJ2-7; D gene ambiguous. Germline-derived CDR1 and CDR2 are GTSNPN and SVGIG (reference sequence). CDR3 length: 13 amino acids. V shed 0 bases and J shed 3 bases, with 9 bases lying between them. CDR3 DNA: TGTGCCTGGAGTGTGTCACTACGCTACGAGCAGTACTTC. Residues: CAWSVSLRYEQYF.

This clone was observed once. The gene calls are TRBV7-8 and TRBJ1-2; 8 bases agree with TRBD1. Trimming took 7 bases from V and 7 from J; bases not matched to a gene: 11. The CDR3 spans 14 residues. The germline gives CDR1 SGHVS, CDR2 FQNEAQ. In nucleotides, the CDR3 is TGTGCCAGCAACGTGAACAGGGGGGACGGTGGCTACACCTTC. This codes for CASNVNRGDGGYTF.

This chain links TRBV30 with TRBJ1-1; D unclear. This CDR3 has 11 residues. V dropped 1 base and J dropped 5 bases, with 5 bases sitting between them. Germline assignment: CDR1 GTSNPN and CDR2 SVGIG (reference sequence). The CDR3 DNA reads as TGTGCCTGGAGTGCACGGACTGAAGCTTTCTTT. Encoded protein: CAWSARTEAFF.

The V gene is TRBV15, the J gene TRBJ2-7; D might be TRBD2 (7 bases). The CDR3 has 15 residues. Germline loops: CDR1 LNHNV, CDR2 YYDKDF (reference sequence). Trimming removed 1 base at V and 5 bases at J, with 15 bases between. The CDR3 DNA sequence: TGTGCCACCAGCAGAGGAGGGGGGGCTATCGACGAGCAGTACTTC. Protein sequence: CATSRGGGAIDEQYF.

The rearrangement links TRBV6-2 or TRBV6-3 to TRBJ2-1, with 14 nucleotides matching TRBD2. The CDR3 totals 15 residues. V lost 5 bases to trimming and J lost 8 bases; unmatched junction nucleotides: 5. CDR1 and CDR2 (germline): MNHEY, SVGEGT. In DNA, the CDR3 is TGTGCCAGCAGTCCACGACTAGCGGGGGGGCATGAGCAGTTCTTC. Residues: CASSPRLAGGHEQFF.

The rearrangement uses TRBV9 and TRBJ1-5; D is undetermined. V shed 0 bases and J shed 9 bases, with 13 bases lying between them. In germline, CDR1 is SGDLS, CDR2 YYNGEE. This CDR3 contains 14 residues. The DNA of the CDR3 is TGTGCCAGCAGCGTAGATCCGGGGTCCGGGCCCCAGCATTTT. This gives the protein CASSVDPGSGPQHF.

V usage is TRBV12-3 or TRBV12-4 and J usage is TRBJ2-7; no clear D gene. Trimming took 3 bases from V and 8 from J, leaving 11 bases between them. CDR3 length: 12 residues. CDR3 nucleotide sequence: TGTGCCAGCAGTTTCGTCGGGTCGCAGCAGTACTTC. It yields the protein CASSFVGSQQYF.

CDR3: CASSFVPRDAFF. The CDR3 DNA is TGTGCCAGCAGCTTTGTTCCCAGGGATGCTTTCTTT. The rearrangement links TRBV11-2 to TRBJ1-1; the D gene is possibly TRBD1 (5 bases). Per the germline V gene, CDR1 is SGHAT and CDR2 is FQNNGV. This CDR3 contains 12 residues. The V end was cut by 3 bases, the J end by 11 bases, with 13 bases between.

V gene TRBV5-4 combines with J gene TRBJ2-2; weak D call: TRBD2 (5 bases). Germline-derived CDR1 and CDR2 are SGHNT and YYREEE (reference sequence). This CDR3 spans 14 amino acids. Trimming cost V 4 bases and J 7 bases, with 14 bases left between them. The CDR3 protein is CASSLDRGGGELFF. Written as DNA, the CDR3 is TGTGCCAGCAGCCTAGATCGGGGTGGCGGGGAGCTGTTTTTT.

This sequence joins TRBV29-1 and TRBJ2-1; 9 positions match TRBD1. With 6 bases clipped from V and 4 bases from J, the junction kept 10 bases outside the gene matches. CDR1 and CDR2 from the germline V gene are SQVTM and ANQGSEA. The CDR3 is made up of 15 amino acids. The CDR3: CSVAHRDRVYNEQFF. The CDR3 nucleotides read TGCAGCGTCGCACACCGGGACAGGGTTTACAATGAGCAGTTCTTC.

The chain combines TRBV1 with TRBJ2-2; TRBD2 is the table's D call, not checked against the DNA. TRBV1 is given as a pseudogene. This CDR3 is built from 18 residues. CDR3 DNA sequence: TGCACCAGCAGCCGGCTCGGGACTAGCGGGGGCGGAACCGGGGAGCTGTTTTTT. It encodes CTSSRLGTSGGGTGELFF.

This rearrangement joins TRBV3-1 (or the pseudogene TRBV3-2) to TRBJ2-1; 12 nucleotides agree with TRBD2. The V gene end was trimmed by 0 bases and the J gene end by 9 bases; junction bases not matched to a gene: 3. The germline V gene has CDR1 LGHDT and CDR2 YNNKEL (reference sequence). This CDR3 has 15 residues. CDR3 sequence reads: CASSQDASGGAEQFF. The CDR3 DNA reads TGTGCCAGCAGCCAAGACGCTAGCGGGGGGGCTGAGCAGTTCTTC.

The rearrangement links TRBV2 to TRBJ1-1; D possibly corresponds to TRBD1 (5 bases). Looked up from germline, CDR1 is SNHLY and CDR2 is FYNNEI. The CDR3 length is 15 residues. Trimming pared 0 bases from V and 4 bases from J, leaving 12 bases between. CDR3 sequence: CASSEARGSITEAFF. As DNA, the CDR3 is TGTGCCAGCAGTGAAGCACGGGGGTCTATCACTGAAGCTTTCTTT.

This clone was seen only once. In DNA, the CDR3 is TGTGCCAGCAGCTCTAGGGACAAGGCTGAAGCTTTCTTT. Protein sequence: CASSSRDKAEAFF. The gene calls are TRBV7-9 and TRBJ1-1; TRBD1 is a possible D gene (6 bases). From germline, CDR1 is SEHNR and CDR2 FQNEAQ (reference sequence). Trimming removed 4 bases at V and 6 bases at J, with 12 bases between. This CDR3 is built from 13 residues.

This chain uses TRBV6-6 with TRBJ1-3; possible D gene TRBD1, 5 bases. Germline V gene data show CDR1 as MNHNY and CDR2 as SVGAGI (reference sequence). This CDR3 is built from 14 residues. Trimming pared 7 bases from V and 8 bases from J, leaving 18 bases between. Here the CDR3 DNA reads TGTGCCAGCACCAGGGAGGTGCAGGCTGACACCATATATTTT. Encoded protein: CASTREVQADTIYF.

The rearrangement uses TRBV27 and TRBJ2-3; D is possibly TRBD2 (5 bases). V lost 4 bases and J lost 2, with 22 bases in between. Germline lookup yields CDR1 MNHEY and CDR2 SMNVEV (reference sequence). This CDR3 spans 18 amino acids. CDR3 sequence (DNA): TGTGCCAGCAGTTCAAGCCTATCGACTATAACGGACACAGATACGCAGTATTTT. Amino acids: CASSSSLSTITDTDTQYF.

The chain joins TRBV5-1 to TRBJ2-3, with D possibly being TRBD2 (5 bases). Germline loops: CDR1 SGHRS, CDR2 YFSETQ. This CDR3 is 15 amino acids long. V lost 3 bases and J 2 bases, leaving 13 bases between the germline ends. CDR3 sequence: CASSSPMEVTDTQYF. DNA for the CDR3: TGCGCCAGCAGCTCACCGATGGAGGTCACAGATACGCAGTATTTT.

Here the CDR3 reads CASVIATNEKLFF. CDR3 DNA sequence: TGTGCCAGCGTCATTGCAACTAATGAAAAACTGTTTTTT. The rearrangement joins TRBV2 to TRBJ1-4; D is unresolved. The CDR3 spans 13 residues. Germline V gives CDR1 SNHLY, CDR2 FYNNEI. The V and J ends lost 8 bases and 0 bases respectively, with 7 bases between them. The variable domain in full, completed from reference TRBV2 and TRBJ1-4, reads EPEVTQTPSHQVTQMGQEVILRCVPISNHLYFYWYRQILGQKVEFLVSFYNNEISEKSEIFDDQFSVERPDGSNFTLKIRSTKLEDSAMYFCASVIATNEKLFFGSGTQLSVL.

This rearrangement joins TRBV4-1 to TRBJ1-3; possibly TRBD1 for D (6 bases). The CDR3 spans 15 residues. The germline V gene encodes CDR1 MGHRA and CDR2 YSYEKL. Deletions cut 4 bases from V and 0 bases from J, with 10 bases between. DNA of the CDR3: TGCGCCAGCAGCCCTGGGACACTCTCTGGAAACACCATATATTTT. It translates to CASSPGTLSGNTIYF.

V usage is TRBV14 and J usage is TRBJ1-1; D not certain. This CDR3 comprises 16 residues. The ends were cut back, 4 bases at V and 1 base at J, with 16 bases in the middle. Germline V gene data show CDR1 as SGHDN and CDR2 as FVKESK. The CDR3 spells CASSPLLFRGNTEAFF. The CDR3 DNA reads as TGTGCCAGCAGCCCCTTACTTTTCCGGGGGAACACTGAAGCTTTCTTT.

This clone was seen only a few times. The V call is TRBV7-9, the J call TRBJ2-7; tentatively, D is TRBD1 (5 bases). Trimming left V 2 bases short and J 3 bases short, with 17 bases between. The CDR3 totals 16 residues. Germline lookup yields CDR1 SEHNR and CDR2 FQNEAQ (reference sequence). The CDR3 region has the DNA TGTGCCAGCAGCTTATATGCTTCAGGGTACGACTACGAGCAGTACTTC. Protein: CASSLYASGYDYEQYF. Full variable domain (rest looked up from reference TRBV7-9 and TRBJ2-7): DTGVSQNPRHKITKRGQNVTFRCDPISEHNRLYWYRQTLGQGPEFLTYFQNEAQLEKSRLLSDRFSAERPKGSFSTLEIQRTEQGDSAMYLCASSLYASGYDYEQYFGPGTRLTVT.

The rearrangement joins TRBV5-1 to TRBJ1-3, with D maybe TRBD1 (5 bases). Between the trimmed V and J ends, which lost 1 base and 0 bases, there was a span of 17 bases. Per the germline V gene, CDR1 is SGHRS and CDR2 is YFSETQ. This CDR3 contains 18 residues. The CDR3, as DNA: TGCGCCAGCAGCTTGAAGACACAGCGGGGCGACTCTGGAAACACCATATATTTT. As protein: CASSLKTQRGDSGNTIYF.

The gene calls are TRBV5-1 and TRBJ2-5, with a weak D call TRBD1 (6 bases). This CDR3 is built from 16 residues. V was shortened by 4 bases and J by 1 base, with 17 bases between the two germline ends. Germline CDR1 and CDR2: SGHRS and YFSETQ. The CDR3, as DNA: TGCGCCAGCAGCAGGGGGACCTTAGATCTCCAAGAGACCCAGTACTTC. It encodes CASSRGTLDLQETQYF.

The chain couples TRBV19 to TRBJ2-5; TRBD2 might be the D (5 bases). The CDR3 is made up of 15 amino acids. V lost 9 bases, J lost 5 bases, and 22 bases lay in between. Germline V gene sequence: CDR1 LNHDA, CDR2 SQIVND (reference sequence). The DNA for the CDR3 is TGTGCCAGCGGCGGGCGCCAGTACGCAACGGAGACCCAGTACTTC. Translating it yields CASGGRQYATETQYF.

V and J are TRBV5-1 and TRBJ1-2; D might be TRBD1 (5 bases). V dropped 4 bases and J dropped 4 bases, with 11 bases sitting between them. CDR1 is SGHRS and CDR2 is YFSETQ in the germline V gene. The CDR3 length is 13 residues. CDR3 in DNA: TGCGCCAGCAGCACCGGACAAACCTATGGCTACACCTTC. It encodes CASSTGQTYGYTF. The complete variable domain, with remaining parts taken from reference TRBV5-1 and TRBJ1-2, reads KAGVTQTPRYLIKTRGQQVTLSCSPISGHRSVSWYQQTPGQGLQFLFEYFSETQRNKGNFPGRFSGRQFSNSRSEMNVSTLELGDSALYLCASSTGQTYGYTFGSGTRLTVV.

This chain connects TRBV19 to TRBJ1-6, with a weak D call TRBD1 (6 bases). Trimming took off 4 bases at V and 10 bases at J, with 14 bases between the two ends. The CDR3 is 14 residues long. Looked up from germline, CDR1 is LNHDA and CDR2 is SQIVND (reference sequence). CDR3 sequence reads: CASSTDRSNSPLHF. The DNA of the CDR3 is TGTGCCAGTAGTACCGACAGGTCTAACTCACCCCTCCACTTT.

This sequence joins TRBV7-9 and TRBJ2-1; TRBD2 is a possible D gene (6 bases). V was trimmed by 3 bases and J by 9 bases, leaving 12 bases between them. The CDR3 loop spans 13 amino acids. Germline V gene data show CDR1 as SEHNR and CDR2 as FQNEAQ (reference sequence). The CDR3 nucleotides read TGTGCCAGCAGCTTGGGGGACTTAGTTGAGCAGTTCTTC. As protein: CASSLGDLVEQFF.